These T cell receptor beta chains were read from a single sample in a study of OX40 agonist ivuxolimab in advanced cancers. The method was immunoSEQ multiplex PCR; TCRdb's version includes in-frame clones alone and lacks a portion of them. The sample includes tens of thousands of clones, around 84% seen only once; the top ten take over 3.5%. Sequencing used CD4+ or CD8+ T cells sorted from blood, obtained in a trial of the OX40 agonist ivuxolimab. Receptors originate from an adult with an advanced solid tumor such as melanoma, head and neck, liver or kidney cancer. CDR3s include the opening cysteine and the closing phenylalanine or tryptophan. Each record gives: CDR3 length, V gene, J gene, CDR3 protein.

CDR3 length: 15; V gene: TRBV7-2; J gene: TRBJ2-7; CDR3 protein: CASSFTGSRGDEQYF
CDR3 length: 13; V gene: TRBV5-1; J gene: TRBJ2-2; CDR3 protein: CASVDRVTGELFF
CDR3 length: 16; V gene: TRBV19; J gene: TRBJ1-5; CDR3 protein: CASSSTRRDINQPQHF
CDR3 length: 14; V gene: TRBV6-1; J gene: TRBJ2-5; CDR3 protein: CASSGGGGLQTQYF
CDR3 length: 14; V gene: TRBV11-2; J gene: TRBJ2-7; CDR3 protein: CASSSTGFSYEQYF
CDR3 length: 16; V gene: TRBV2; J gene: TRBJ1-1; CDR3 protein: CASSEAVTYMNTEAFF
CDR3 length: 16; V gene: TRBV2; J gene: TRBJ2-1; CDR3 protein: CASSGMRLAGGNEQFF
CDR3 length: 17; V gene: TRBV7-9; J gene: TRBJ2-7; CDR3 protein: CASSSAGQGASIYEQYF
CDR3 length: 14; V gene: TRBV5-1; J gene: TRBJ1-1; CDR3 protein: CASSLAVGRSEAFF
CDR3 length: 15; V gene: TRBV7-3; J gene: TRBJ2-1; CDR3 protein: CASSPGIATYNEQFF